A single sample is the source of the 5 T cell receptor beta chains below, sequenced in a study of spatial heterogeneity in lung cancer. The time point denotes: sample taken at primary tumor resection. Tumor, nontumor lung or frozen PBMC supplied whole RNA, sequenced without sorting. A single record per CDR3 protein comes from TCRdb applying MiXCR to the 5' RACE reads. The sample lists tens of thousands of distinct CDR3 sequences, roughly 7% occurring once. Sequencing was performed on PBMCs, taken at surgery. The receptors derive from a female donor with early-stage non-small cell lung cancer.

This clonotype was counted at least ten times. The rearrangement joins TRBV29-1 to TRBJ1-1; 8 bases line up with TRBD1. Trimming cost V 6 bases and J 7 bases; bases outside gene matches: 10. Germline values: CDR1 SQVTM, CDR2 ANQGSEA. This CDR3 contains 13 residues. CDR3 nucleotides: TGCAGCGTGGGGACAGGCGGAGCGATTGAAGCTTTCTTT. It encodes CSVGTGGAIEAFF. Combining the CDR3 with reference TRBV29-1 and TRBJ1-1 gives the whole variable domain SAVISQKPSRDICQRGTSLTIQCQVDSQVTMMFWYRQQPGQSLTLIATANQGSEATYESGFVIDKFPISRPNLTFSTLTVSNMSPEDSSIYLCSVGTGGAIEAFFGQGTRLTVV.

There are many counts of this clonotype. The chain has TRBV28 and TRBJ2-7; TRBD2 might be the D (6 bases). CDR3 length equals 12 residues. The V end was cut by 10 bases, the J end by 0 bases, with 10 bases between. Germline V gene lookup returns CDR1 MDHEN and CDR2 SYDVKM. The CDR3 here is CAIGTFSYEQYF. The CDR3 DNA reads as TGTGCCATCGGGACTTTCTCCTACGAGCAGTACTTC.

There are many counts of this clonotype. CDR3 nucleotide sequence: TGTGCCATTCGCCCTTCTGGGGGACCGTACGAGCAGTACTTC. This encodes CAIRPSGGPYEQYF. This chain links TRBV28 with TRBJ2-7, with D possibly being TRBD1 or TRBD2 (5 bases each). With 10 bases removed from V and 4 bases from J, the gap between germline ends came to 20 bases. From germline, CDR1 is MDHEN and CDR2 SYDVKM. The CDR3 sequence is 14 residues long.

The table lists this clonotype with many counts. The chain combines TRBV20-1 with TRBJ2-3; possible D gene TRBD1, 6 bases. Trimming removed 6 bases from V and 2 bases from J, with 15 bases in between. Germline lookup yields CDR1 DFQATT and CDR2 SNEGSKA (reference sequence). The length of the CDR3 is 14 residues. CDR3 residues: CSADLTGNTDTQYF. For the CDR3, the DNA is TGCAGTGCAGACCTTACAGGGAACACAGATACGCAGTATTTT.

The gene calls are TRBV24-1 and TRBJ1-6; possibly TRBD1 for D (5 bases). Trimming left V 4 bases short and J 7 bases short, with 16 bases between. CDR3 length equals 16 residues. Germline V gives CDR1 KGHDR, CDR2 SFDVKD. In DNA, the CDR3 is TGTGCCACCAGTGACCTCAGGGCTTGGGAGAATTCACCCCTCCACTTT. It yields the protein CATSDLRAWENSPLHF.